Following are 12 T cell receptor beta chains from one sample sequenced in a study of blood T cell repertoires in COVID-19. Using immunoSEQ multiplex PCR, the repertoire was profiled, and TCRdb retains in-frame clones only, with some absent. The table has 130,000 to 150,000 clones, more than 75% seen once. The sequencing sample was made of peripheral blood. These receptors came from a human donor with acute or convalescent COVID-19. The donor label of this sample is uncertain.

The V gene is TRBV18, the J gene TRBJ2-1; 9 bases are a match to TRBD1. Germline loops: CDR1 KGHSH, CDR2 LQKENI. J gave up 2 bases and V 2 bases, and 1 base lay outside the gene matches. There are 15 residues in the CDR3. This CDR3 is CASSPRDRAYNEQFF. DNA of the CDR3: TGTGCCAGCTCACCAAGGGACAGGGCCTACAATGAGCAGTTCTTC. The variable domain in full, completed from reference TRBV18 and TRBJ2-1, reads NAGVMQNPRHLVRRRGQEARLRCSPMKGHSHVYWYRQLPEEGLKFMVYLQKENIIDESGMPKERFSAEFPKEGPSILRIQQVVRGDSAAYFCASSPRDRAYNEQFFGPGTRLTVL.

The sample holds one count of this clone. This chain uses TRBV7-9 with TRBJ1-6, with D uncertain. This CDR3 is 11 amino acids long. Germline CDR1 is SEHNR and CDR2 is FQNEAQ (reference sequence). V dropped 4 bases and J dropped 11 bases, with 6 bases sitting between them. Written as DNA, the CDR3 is TGTGCCAGCAGCTCCGGTGCACCCCTCCACTTT. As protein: CASSSGAPLHF.

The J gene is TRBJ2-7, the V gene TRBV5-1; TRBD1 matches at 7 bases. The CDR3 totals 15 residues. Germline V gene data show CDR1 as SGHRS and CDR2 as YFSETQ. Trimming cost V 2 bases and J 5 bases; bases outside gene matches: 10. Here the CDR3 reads CASSLSDRATDEQYF. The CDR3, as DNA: TGCGCCAGCAGCTTAAGCGACAGGGCCACGGACGAGCAGTACTTC.

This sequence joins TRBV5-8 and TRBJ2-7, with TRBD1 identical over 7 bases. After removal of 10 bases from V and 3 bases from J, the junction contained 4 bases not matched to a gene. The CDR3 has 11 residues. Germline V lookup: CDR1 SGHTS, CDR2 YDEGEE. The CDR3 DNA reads TGTGCCGGGGGACAGCACTACGAGCAGTACTTC. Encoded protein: CAGGQHYEQYF.

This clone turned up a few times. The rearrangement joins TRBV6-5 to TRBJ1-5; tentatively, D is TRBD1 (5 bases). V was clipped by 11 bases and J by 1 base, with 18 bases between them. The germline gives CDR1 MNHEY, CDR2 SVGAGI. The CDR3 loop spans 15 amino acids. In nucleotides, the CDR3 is TGTGCCCTTAGCGGTTGGGGACCGAGCAATCAGCCCCAGCATTTT. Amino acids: CALSGWGPSNQPQHF.

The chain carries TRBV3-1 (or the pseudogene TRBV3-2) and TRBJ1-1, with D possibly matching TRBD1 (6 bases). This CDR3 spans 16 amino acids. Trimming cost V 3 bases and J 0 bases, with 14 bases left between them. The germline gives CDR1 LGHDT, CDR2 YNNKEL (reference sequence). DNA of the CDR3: TGTGCCAGCAGCCAGAAGACAGGACTCATGAACACTGAAGCTTTCTTT. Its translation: CASSQKTGLMNTEAFF.

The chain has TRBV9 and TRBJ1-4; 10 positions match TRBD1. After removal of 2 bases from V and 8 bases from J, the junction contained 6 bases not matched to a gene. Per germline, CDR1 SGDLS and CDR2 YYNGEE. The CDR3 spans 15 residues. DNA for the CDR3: TGTGCCAGCAGCGTTAGGACAGGGGGGCGCGAAAAACTGTTTTTT. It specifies CASSVRTGGREKLFF.

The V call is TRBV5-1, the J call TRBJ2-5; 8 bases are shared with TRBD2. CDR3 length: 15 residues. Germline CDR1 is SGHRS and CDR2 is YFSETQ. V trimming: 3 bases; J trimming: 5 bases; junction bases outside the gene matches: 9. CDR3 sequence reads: CASSSRGGQWETQYF. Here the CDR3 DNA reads TGCGCCAGCAGCTCCCGCGGGGGGCAGTGGGAGACCCAGTACTTC.

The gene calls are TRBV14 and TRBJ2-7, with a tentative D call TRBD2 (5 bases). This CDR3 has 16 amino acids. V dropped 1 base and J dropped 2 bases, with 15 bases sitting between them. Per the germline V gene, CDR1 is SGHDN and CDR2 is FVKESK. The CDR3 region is CASSQAVLGVTYEQYF. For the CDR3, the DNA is TGTGCCAGCAGCCAAGCTGTACTCGGGGTAACCTACGAGCAGTACTTC.

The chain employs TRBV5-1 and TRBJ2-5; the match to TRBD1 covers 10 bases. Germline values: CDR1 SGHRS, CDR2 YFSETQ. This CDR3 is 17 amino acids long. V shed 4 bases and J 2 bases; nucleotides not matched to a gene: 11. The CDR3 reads CASSALPGQGRQETQYF. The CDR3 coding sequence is TGCGCCAGCAGCGCATTACCGGGACAGGGGAGGCAAGAGACCCAGTACTTC.

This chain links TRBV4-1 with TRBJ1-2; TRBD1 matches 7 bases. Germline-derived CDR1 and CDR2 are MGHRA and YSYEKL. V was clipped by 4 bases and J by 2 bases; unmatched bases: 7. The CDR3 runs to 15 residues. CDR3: CASSPTGTANYGYTF. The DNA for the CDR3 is TGCGCCAGCAGCCCGACCGGGACAGCAAACTATGGCTACACCTTC.

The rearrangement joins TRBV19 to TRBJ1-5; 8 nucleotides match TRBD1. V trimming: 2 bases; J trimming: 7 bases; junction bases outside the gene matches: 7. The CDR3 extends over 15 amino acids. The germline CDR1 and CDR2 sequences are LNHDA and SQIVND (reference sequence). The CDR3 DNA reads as TGTGCCAGTAGTATATTACAGGGGGTAGGACAGCCCCAGCATTTT. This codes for CASSILQGVGQPQHF.